These 17 T cell receptor beta chains came from one sample sequenced in a study of cytomegalovirus exposure and HLA in healthy donors. The PCR was carried out with 60 Vbeta primers and 13 Jbeta primers. Clones were read by immunoSEQ multiplex PCR, and TCRdb kept only the in-frame ones, dropping some. The profile shows about 140,000 clones, 66% of them singletons. Sequenced material: PBMCs. These receptors originate from a woman in her fifties or sixties in good health and CMV-seronegative.

The chain is built from TRBV2 and TRBJ1-2; a possible D gene is TRBD1 (6 bases). V lost 6 bases and J lost 7, with 12 bases in between. This CDR3 contains 12 residues. Germline values: CDR1 SNHLY, CDR2 FYNNEI. As DNA, the CDR3 is TGTGCCAGCAGAGCAGGGGTTGGTGGCTACACCTTC. Translating gives CASRAGVGGYTF.

This sequence joins TRBV2 and TRBJ2-7; TRBD1 aligns across 9 bases. V lost 3 bases to trimming and J lost 5 bases; unmatched junction nucleotides: 5. Germline loops: CDR1 SNHLY, CDR2 FYNNEI. The CDR3 loop spans 14 amino acids. CDR3 sequence: CASSEGTGRHEQYF. CDR3 sequence (DNA): TGTGCCAGCAGTGAGGGGACAGGGCGGCACGAGCAGTACTTC.

This clone was seen only a few times. The chain carries TRBV19 and TRBJ2-4; 11 positions match TRBD1. This CDR3 has 15 amino acids. Germline CDR1 LNHDA, CDR2 SQIVND (reference sequence). V trimming: 5 bases; J trimming: 8 bases; junction bases outside the gene matches: 8. The CDR3 loop is CASSALGQGAYIQYF. The CDR3 DNA reads as TGTGCCAGTAGTGCCCTCGGACAGGGGGCCTACATTCAGTACTTC.

The V gene is TRBV5-4, the J gene TRBJ2-7; D perhaps matches TRBD2 (7 bases). V lost 5 bases and J lost 5, with 17 bases in between. CDR3 length equals 14 residues. Germline values: CDR1 SGHNT, CDR2 YYREEE (reference sequence). CDR3 sequence (DNA): TGTGCCAGCAGGGGGACGGGGGGCATGGACGAGCAGTACTTC. Protein sequence: CASRGTGGMDEQYF.

CDR3 sequence: CSGLVARAGEQFF. DNA of the CDR3: TGCAGCGGCCTCGTAGCGAGAGCGGGTGAGCAGTTCTTC. The V gene is TRBV29-1, the J gene TRBJ2-1; TRBD2 might be the D (6 bases). This CDR3 spans 13 amino acids. Germline-derived CDR1 and CDR2 are SQVTM and ANQGSEA. V lost 7 bases and J 9 bases, leaving 19 bases between the germline ends.

The chain employs TRBV5-1 and TRBJ2-7, with D possibly being TRBD2 (6 bases). This CDR3 is 14 amino acids long. Trimming left V 1 base short and J 0 bases short, with 8 bases between. CDR1 is SGHRS, CDR2 YFSETQ, per germline. The CDR3 here is CASSLTSPSYEQYF. The CDR3 nucleotides are TGCGCCAGCAGCTTGACTAGCCCCTCCTACGAGCAGTACTTC.

This clone was seen a handful of times. The rearrangement uses TRBV28 and TRBJ2-5; 9 bases map to TRBD1. The last part of the DNA fits TRBJ2-7 better; the J call may be wrong. CDR3 size: 16 residues. Germline CDR1 MDHEN, CDR2 SYDVKM. The CDR3 nucleotides read TGTGCCAGCAGTTCACCCTCCGGGACAGGGCTCTACGAGCAGTACTTC. Translation: CASSSPSGTGLYEQYF.

V gene TRBV5-1 combines with J gene TRBJ2-1; 7 nucleotides match TRBD1. The CDR3 has 15 residues. J was trimmed by 8 bases and V by 0 bases; bases with no gene match: 8. From germline, CDR1 is SGHRS and CDR2 YFSETQ. CDR3 loop: CASSLVPTGSDEQFF. The CDR3 DNA sequence: TGCGCCAGCAGCTTGGTGCCGACAGGGTCGGATGAGCAGTTCTTC. The variable domain in full, completed from reference TRBV5-1 and TRBJ2-1, reads KAGVTQTPRYLIKTRGQQVTLSCSPISGHRSVSWYQQTPGQGLQFLFEYFSETQRNKGNFPGRFSGRQFSNSRSEMNVSTLELGDSALYLCASSLVPTGSDEQFFGPGTRLTVL.

This clone turned up a few times. The rearrangement uses TRBV5-1 and TRBJ1-4; 7 nucleotides match TRBD1. V was clipped by 0 bases and J by 3 bases; unmatched bases: 5. CDR3 length equals 16 residues. Looked up from germline, CDR1 is SGHRS and CDR2 is YFSETQ. CDR3 DNA: TGCGCCAGCAGCTTGGCCCCACAGGGGTCTAATGAAAAACTGTTTTTT. It specifies CASSLAPQGSNEKLFF.

The chain couples TRBV7-2 to TRBJ2-2, with D possibly being TRBD2 (5 bases). CDR1 and CDR2 from the germline V gene are SGHTA and FQGNSA. Trimming left V 4 bases short and J 9 bases short, with 18 bases between. This CDR3 is 15 amino acids long. The CDR3 reads CASSSTGLAVWELFF. The CDR3 bases are TGTGCCAGCAGCTCTACGGGCCTAGCTGTCTGGGAGCTGTTTTTT.

This clone was seen more than once but under ten times. The V and J genes are TRBV7-2 and TRBJ2-1; 8 bases match TRBD1. This CDR3 is built from 16 residues. V trimming: 1 base; J trimming: 5 bases; junction bases outside the gene matches: 7. Germline V gives CDR1 SGHTA, CDR2 FQGNSA. The CDR3 sequence: CASSLVPGGGNNEQFF. The CDR3 DNA is TGTGCCAGCAGCTTAGTCCCAGGGGGCGGAAACAATGAGCAGTTCTTC.

The V gene is TRBV5-1, the J gene TRBJ2-2; 8 nucleotides agree with TRBD2. The CDR3 extends over 16 amino acids. V shed 6 bases, J shed 4 bases, and the junction held 11 bases outside the gene matches. The germline V gene encodes CDR1 SGHRS and CDR2 YFSETQ. For the CDR3, the DNA is TGCGCCAGCAACCGGGCGGGGGGCCAAATCACCGGGGAGCTGTTTTTT. Amino acids: CASNRAGGQITGELFF.

In this sample, this clone turned up once. J is TRBJ1-5 and V is TRBV15; unclear D gene. V lost 0 bases, J lost 0 bases, and 9 bases lay in between. The germline V gene has CDR1 LNHNV and CDR2 YYDKDF (reference sequence). CDR3 size: 16 residues. CDR3 amino acids: CATSRDYSGSNQPQHF. CDR3 DNA: TGTGCCACCAGCAGAGATTATTCGGGTAGCAATCAGCCCCAGCATTTT.

This chain uses TRBV19 with TRBJ2-5; the match to TRBD2 covers 11 bases. CDR3 length equals 15 residues. Unmatched junction bases numbered 9, after V lost 8 bases and J lost 4 bases. Germline V gene lookup returns CDR1 LNHDA and CDR2 SQIVND (reference sequence). In DNA, the CDR3 is TGTGCCAGTTTGACTAGCGGGGAAGAGGGAGAGACCCAGTACTTC. Its protein product is CASLTSGEEGETQYF.

V and J are TRBV6-4 and TRBJ2-7; 7 bases align to TRBD2. Germline V gene sequence: CDR1 MRHNA, CDR2 SNTAGT. The CDR3 runs to 15 residues. V shed 7 bases and J 1 base; nucleotides not matched to a gene: 10. The DNA for the CDR3 is TGTGCCAGCACCGACGGGGGGAGTCGTTCCTACGAGCAGTACTTC. It translates to CASTDGGSRSYEQYF.

The CDR3: CASSLGAGVETQYF. The CDR3 DNA sequence: TGTGCCAGCAGCTTGGGGGCGGGAGTAGAGACCCAGTACTTC. The chain combines TRBV5-4 with TRBJ2-5, with 7 bases matching TRBD2. The length of the CDR3 is 14 residues. Per germline, CDR1 SGHNT and CDR2 YYREEE (reference sequence). Germline trimming cut 0 bases from V and 4 bases from J; bases unmatched to any gene: 3.

This clone was seen a few times. The chain couples TRBV28 to TRBJ2-7; TRBD2 aligns across 14 bases. CDR1 and CDR2 from the germline V gene are MDHEN and SYDVKM. The CDR3 is made up of 15 amino acids. With 6 bases clipped from V and 4 bases from J, the junction kept 5 bases outside the gene matches. The CDR3 coding sequence is TGTGCCAGCAGCCCGGGACTAGCGGGAGAGTACGAGCAGTACTTC. This encodes CASSPGLAGEYEQYF.